The clone carrying this TCR beta chain was seen a handful of times. This entry comes from a study of human T cells and chemical hapten exposure. TCRdb analysed the RACE reads with MiXCR anew, one entry per CDR3 protein. Of fewer than 500,000 distinct CDR3 sequences in the sample, roughly 4.8% were seen once. With 5 bases clipped from V and 1 base from J, the junction kept 0 bases outside the gene matches. Germline V lookup: CDR1 SGHRS, CDR2 YFSETQ. The CDR3 spans 14 residues. Time point: patch test 1, 2 weeks after DPC sensitization. As to treatment: therapeutic diphenylcyclopropenone sensitization with weekly scalp DPC.

The sequence derives from a woman aged 45-59 years with alopecia areata. Some clones in this sample may be carry-over from other donors' samples. This specimen was whole blood, taken in connection with sensitization to the hapten diphenylcyclopropenone (DPC). This chain uses TRBV5-1 with TRBJ2-6; TRBD1 matches at 7 bases. CDR3 loop: CASRGQSGANVLTF. The CDR3 region has the DNA TGCGCCAGCAGGGGACAGTCTGGGGCCAACGTCCTGACTTTC.